The clone carrying this T cell receptor beta chain was recorded many times. Its antigen remains unidentified. Since a much larger clone is just one base distant, this may be a read error. This sample stems from a study of glioma-infiltrating T cells. Study-wide points: Gliomas, especially low-grade, showed above-expected tissue-blood divergence; non-neoplastic patients showed below. Tissue and blood shared very few CDR3 sequences.

Amplification of TCR alpha and beta CDR3 regions from RNA used iRepertoire nested multiplex PCR. Input was about 95-400 ng of tissue mRNA or PBMC total RNA. TCRdb reprocessed the multiplex PCR reads with MiXCR, giving one entry per CDR3 protein. The sample has some 120,000 distinct CDR3 sequences, approximately 23% seen once. Trimming took off 5 bases at V and 0 bases at J, with 18 bases between the two ends. Germline V lookup: CDR1 LNHNV, CDR2 YYDKDF (reference sequence). The CDR3 totals 17 residues. The sample was glioma tissue, nonneoplastic brain tissue, or PBMCs (not recorded which). This sequence originates from a human donor with low-grade glioma or glioblastoma, undergoing nonglioma brain surgery, or in good health (not recorded which). This rearrangement joins TRBV15 to TRBJ2-3, with unresolved D. The CDR3 DNA sequence: TGTGCCACCAGCCGTGAGCCCGCGGCAGCTAGCACAGATACGCAGTATTTT. Translated: CATSREPAAASTDTQYF.